This T cell receptor beta chain was sequenced for a study of blood T cell repertoires in COVID-19 (dated by TCRdb to about 2020). Broadly, across the study: Samples from collaborators originated in the United States, Italy and Spain and spanned both the acute and convalescent phases of COVID-19. The samples were drawn from two sources: the first 160 participants of the ongoing ImmuneRACE study, and about 1,300 subjects contributed by 6 global collaborators. The repertoires were made available in a free public database intended to serve as a resource for research on the immune response to SARS-CoV-2. The material from the prospective study consisted of cDNA or gDNA derived from T cells, B-cell-depleted T cells, or PBMCs. Where HLA class I and class II types were available, the types were taken from metadata supplied by the sample provider, not from assay-based typing. Sample metadata almost always included a de-identified subject ID, COVID-19 status, age in years and sex. Subjects who had been exposed to COVID-19, were actively infected with it, or had recovered from it provided the deeply sampled blood TCRbeta repertoires that made up the dataset. Beyond this particular receptor, the publication reports: The quantity of clinical and demographic metadata differed by source and by participant and was supplied without curation.

Spanning cysteine to phenylalanine, the CDR3 consists of 14 amino acids. Just the 42-base CDR3 DNA is kept, in frame starting at base 1. Trimming takes 10 bases from V and 3 bases from J, and the germline ends sit 15 bases apart. The germline V gene supplies CDR1 ENHRY and CDR2 SYGVKD. The collaborating institutions used their own protocols to collect whole blood in K2EDTA tubes. Collaborator samples were shipped for TCRbeta analysis as frozen whole blood, isolated PBMCs, or DNA extracted from either sample type. The immunoSEQ Assay, a bias-controlled multiplex PCR, was used to amplify TCRbeta CDR3 regions from genomic DNA. From the authors' description of their analysis: Within the assay, amplification of reference gene primers was used to estimate how many nucleated cells each sample contained. To quantify the absolute abundance of each unique TCRbeta CDR3 rearrangement, sequence reads were collapsed and filtered. For each sample, productive Simpson clonality was calculated by taking the square root of Simpson's diversity index across productive rearrangements. TCRdb stores this immuneACCESS table with in-frame sequences only. Part of the clones is absent; in the studies checked, under half of the shortfall reflects unresolved V genes, and no reason is known for the rest. That table furnishes V, J and clone size, whereas the DNA furnished D and trimming. The sample table contains some 220,000 clones; only one count was recorded for over 70% of them. The top ten clones comprise 7.2% of the sample.

Worth noting for this clone: This clone's antigen is unknown. Nothing much larger sits one base from this clone, and base qualities are not available.

The sequencing sample was made of peripheral blood. The clonotype was recovered from a woman in her 70s with acute or convalescent COVID-19. Here the chain combines TRBV10-3 and TRBJ1-4; TRBD1 might be the D gene, on 6 matching bases. In nucleotide form, the sequence is TGTGCCACGTCGGCGGGGGCCGCTAATGAAAAACTGTTTTTT. The encoded protein is CATSAGAANEKLFF.